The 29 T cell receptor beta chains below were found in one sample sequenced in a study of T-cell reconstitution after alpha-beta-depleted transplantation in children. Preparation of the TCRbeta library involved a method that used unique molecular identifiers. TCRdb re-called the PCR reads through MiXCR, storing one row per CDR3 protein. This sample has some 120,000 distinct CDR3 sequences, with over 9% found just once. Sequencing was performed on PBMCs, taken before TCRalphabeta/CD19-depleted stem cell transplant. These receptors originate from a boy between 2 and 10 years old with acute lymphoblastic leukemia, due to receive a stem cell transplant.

The chain's CDR3 is CASGQNTEAFF. In DNA, the CDR3 is TGTGCCAGCGGACAGAACACTGAAGCTTTCTTT. V is TRBV7-2 and J is TRBJ1-1, with D possibly matching TRBD1 (5 bases). The CDR3 is made up of 11 amino acids. The V end was cut by 8 bases, the J end by 1 base, with 5 bases between. The V gene's germline CDR1 is SGHTA and CDR2 FQGNSA.

CDR3 bases: TGTGCCAGCCTGGAAGAGACCCAGTACTTC. It encodes CASLEETQYF. The rearrangement joins TRBV7-2 to TRBJ2-5; D gene ambiguous. The V gene lost 8 bases and the J gene lost 3 bases, with 4 bases spanning the gap. CDR1 SGHTA and CDR2 FQGNSA come from the germline V gene. The CDR3 is 10 residues long. The full variable domain, its missing parts supplied by reference TRBV7-2 and TRBJ2-5, is GAGVSQSPSNKVTEKGKDVELRCDPISGHTALYWYRQSLGQGLEFLIYFQGNSAPDKSGLPSDRFSAERTGGSVSTLTIQRTQQEDSAVYLCASLEETQYFGPGTRLLVL.

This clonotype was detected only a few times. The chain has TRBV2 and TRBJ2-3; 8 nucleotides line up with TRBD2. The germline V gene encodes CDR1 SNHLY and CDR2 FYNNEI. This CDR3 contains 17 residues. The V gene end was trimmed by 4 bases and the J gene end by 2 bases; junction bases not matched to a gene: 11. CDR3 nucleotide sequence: TGTGCCAGCAGTGCCGGGGGGGGGCGGGACCACACAGATACGCAGTATTTT. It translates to CASSAGGGRDHTDTQYF.

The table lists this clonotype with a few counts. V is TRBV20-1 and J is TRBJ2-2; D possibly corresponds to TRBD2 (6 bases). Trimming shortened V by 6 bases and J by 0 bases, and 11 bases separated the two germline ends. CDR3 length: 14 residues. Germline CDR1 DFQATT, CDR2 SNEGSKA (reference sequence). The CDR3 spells CSARLDPNTGELFF. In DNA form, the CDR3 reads TGCAGTGCCCGACTAGATCCGAACACCGGGGAGCTGTTTTTT.

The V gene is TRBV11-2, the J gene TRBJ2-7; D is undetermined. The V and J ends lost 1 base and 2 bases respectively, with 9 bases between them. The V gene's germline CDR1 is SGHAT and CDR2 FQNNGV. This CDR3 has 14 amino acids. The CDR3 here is CASSLGSPAYEQYF. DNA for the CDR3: TGTGCCAGCAGCTTAGGTTCCCCAGCCTACGAGCAGTACTTC. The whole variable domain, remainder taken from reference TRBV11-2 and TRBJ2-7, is EAGVAQSPRYKIIEKRQSVAFWCNPISGHATLYWYQQILGQGPKLLIQFQNNGVVDDSQLPKDRFSAERLKGVDSTLKIQPAKLEDSAVYLCASSLGSPAYEQYFGPGTRLTVT.

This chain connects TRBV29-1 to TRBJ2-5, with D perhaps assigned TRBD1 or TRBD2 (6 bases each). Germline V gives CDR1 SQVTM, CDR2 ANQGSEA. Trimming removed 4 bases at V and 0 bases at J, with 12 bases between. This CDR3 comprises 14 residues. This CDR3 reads CSVGRDINQETQYF. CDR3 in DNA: TGCAGCGTTGGGAGGGACATCAACCAAGAGACCCAGTACTTC.

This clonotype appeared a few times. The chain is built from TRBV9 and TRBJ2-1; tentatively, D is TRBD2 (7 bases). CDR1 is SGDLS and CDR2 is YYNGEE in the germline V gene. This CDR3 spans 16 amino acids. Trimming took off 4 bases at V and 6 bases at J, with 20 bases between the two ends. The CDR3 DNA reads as TGTGCCAGCAGCCCCAGGGGCGGGAGTTGGTTCAATGAGCAGTTCTTC. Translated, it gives CASSPRGGSWFNEQFF.

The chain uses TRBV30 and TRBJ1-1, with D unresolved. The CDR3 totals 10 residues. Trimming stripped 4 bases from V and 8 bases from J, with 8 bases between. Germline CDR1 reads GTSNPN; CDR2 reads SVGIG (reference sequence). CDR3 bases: TGTGCCTGGATAAGAGGGGAAGCTTTCTTT. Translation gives CAWIRGEAFF.

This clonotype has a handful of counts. As DNA, the CDR3 is TGTGCCAGCAGCTTAGCCGGGACATCGACCTACGAGCAGTACTTC. This sequence encodes CASSLAGTSTYEQYF. The genes are TRBV7-2 and TRBJ2-7, with TRBD1 as a possible D gene (6 bases). Trimming stripped 0 bases from V and 2 bases from J, with 11 bases between. Germline CDR1 and CDR2: SGHTA and FQGNSA. The CDR3 consists of 15 residues.

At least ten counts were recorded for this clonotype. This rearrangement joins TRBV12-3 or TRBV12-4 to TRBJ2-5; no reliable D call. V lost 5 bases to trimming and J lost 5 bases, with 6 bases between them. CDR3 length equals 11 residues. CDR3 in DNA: TGTGCCAGCAGTGTAGGGGAGACCCAGTACTTC. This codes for CASSVGETQYF.

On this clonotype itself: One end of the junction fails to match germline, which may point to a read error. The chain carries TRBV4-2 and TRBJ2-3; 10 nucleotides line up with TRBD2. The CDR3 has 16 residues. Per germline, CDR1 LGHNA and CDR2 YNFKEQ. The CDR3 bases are TGTGCCAGCAGCAAAGAACGGTCTAGCGGGAGTGATACGCAGTATTTT. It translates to CASSKERSSGSDTQYF.

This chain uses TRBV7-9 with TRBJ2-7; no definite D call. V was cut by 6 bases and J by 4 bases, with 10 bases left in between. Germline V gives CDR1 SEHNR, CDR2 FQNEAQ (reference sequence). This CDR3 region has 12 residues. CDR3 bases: TGTGCCAGCAGTTCCCTAAATTACGAGCAGTACTTC. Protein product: CASSSLNYEQYF.

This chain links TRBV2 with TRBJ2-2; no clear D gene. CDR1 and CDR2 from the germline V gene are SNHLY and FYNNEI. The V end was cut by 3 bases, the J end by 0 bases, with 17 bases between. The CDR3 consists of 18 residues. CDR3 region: CASSERFMASANTGELFF. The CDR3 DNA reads TGTGCCAGCAGTGAGCGCTTCATGGCGAGCGCGAACACCGGGGAGCTGTTTTTT.

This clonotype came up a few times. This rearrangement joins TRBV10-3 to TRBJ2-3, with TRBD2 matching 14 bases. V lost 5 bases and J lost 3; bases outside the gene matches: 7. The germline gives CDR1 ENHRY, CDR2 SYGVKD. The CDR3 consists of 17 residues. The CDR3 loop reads CAISKTGTSGSTDTQYF. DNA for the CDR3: TGTGCCATCAGTAAGACAGGGACTAGCGGGAGTACAGATACGCAGTATTTT.

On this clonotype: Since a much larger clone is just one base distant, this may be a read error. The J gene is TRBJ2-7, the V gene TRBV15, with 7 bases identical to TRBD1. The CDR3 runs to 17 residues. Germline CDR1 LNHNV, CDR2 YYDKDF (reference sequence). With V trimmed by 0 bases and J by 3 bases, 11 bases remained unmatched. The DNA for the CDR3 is TGTGCCACCAGCAGAGAACTTCCGGGACAGTCAAACTACGAGCAGTACTTC. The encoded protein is CATSRELPGQSNYEQYF.

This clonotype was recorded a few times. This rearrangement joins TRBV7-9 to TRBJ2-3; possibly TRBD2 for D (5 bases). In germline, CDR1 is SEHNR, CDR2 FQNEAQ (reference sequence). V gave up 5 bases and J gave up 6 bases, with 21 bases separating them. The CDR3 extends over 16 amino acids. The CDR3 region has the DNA TGTGCCAGCAGCACAACCGAAGCGGATTACGGGGATACGCAGTATTTT. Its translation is CASSTTEADYGDTQYF.

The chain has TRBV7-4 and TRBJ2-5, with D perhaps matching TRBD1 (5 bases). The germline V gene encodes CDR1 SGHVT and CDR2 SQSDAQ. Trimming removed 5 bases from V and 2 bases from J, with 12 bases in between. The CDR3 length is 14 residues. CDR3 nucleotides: TGTGCCAGCAGCCTTAGACAGCAACAAGAGACCCAGTACTTC. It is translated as CASSLRQQQETQYF.

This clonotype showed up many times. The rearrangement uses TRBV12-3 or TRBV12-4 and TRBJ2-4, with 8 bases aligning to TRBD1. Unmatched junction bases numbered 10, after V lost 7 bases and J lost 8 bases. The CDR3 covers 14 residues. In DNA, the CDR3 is TGTGCCAGCACCATAACAGGGGGGAGTGACATTCAGTACTTC. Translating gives CASTITGGSDIQYF.

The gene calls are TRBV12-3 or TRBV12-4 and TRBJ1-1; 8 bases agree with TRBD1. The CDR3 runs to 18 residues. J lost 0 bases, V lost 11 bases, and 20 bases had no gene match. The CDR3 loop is CAFSLGGRGLSLNTEAFF. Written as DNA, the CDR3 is TGTGCCTTCAGTTTAGGGGGCAGGGGGCTAAGTTTGAACACTGAAGCTTTCTTT.

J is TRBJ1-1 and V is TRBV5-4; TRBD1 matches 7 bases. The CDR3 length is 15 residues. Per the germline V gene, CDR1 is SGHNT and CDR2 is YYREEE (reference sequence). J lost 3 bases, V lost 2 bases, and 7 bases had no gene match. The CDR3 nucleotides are TGTGCCAGCAGCTTCCTAGGGGGCCGGCACACTGAAGCTTTCTTT. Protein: CASSFLGGRHTEAFF.

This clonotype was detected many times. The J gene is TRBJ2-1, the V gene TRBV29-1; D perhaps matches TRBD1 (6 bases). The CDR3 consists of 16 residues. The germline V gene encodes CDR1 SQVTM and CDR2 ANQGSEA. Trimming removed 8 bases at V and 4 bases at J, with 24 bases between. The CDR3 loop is CSSEPLDRLKYNEQFF. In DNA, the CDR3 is TGCAGCTCCGAACCCCTGGACAGACTTAAGTACAATGAGCAGTTCTTC.

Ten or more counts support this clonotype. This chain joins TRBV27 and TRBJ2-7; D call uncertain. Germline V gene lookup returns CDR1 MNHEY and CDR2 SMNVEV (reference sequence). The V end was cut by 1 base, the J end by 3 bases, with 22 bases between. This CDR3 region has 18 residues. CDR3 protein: CASSLLSANLGHDYEQYF. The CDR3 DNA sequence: TGTGCCAGCAGTTTATTATCCGCGAACCTCGGTCATGACTACGAGCAGTACTTC.

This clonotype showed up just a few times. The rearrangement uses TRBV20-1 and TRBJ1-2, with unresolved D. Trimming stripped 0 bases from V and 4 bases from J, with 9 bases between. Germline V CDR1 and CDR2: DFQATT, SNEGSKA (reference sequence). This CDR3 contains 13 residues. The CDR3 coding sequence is TGCAGTGCTAGAGAGGGCAGAGTCTATGGCTACACCTTC. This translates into CSAREGRVYGYTF.

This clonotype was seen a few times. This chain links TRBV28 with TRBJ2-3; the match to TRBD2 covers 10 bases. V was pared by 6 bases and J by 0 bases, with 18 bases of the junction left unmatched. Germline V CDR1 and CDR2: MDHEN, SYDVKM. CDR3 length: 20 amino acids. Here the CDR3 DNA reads TGTGCCAGCAGCGCGCGATCCAGGACTAGCGGCTATCGAAGCACAGATACGCAGTATTTT. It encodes CASSARSRTSGYRSTDTQYF.

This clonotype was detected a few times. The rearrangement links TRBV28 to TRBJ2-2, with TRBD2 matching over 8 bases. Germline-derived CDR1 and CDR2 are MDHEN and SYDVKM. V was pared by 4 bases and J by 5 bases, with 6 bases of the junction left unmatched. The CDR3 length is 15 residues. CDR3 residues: CASSSGTRDTGELFF. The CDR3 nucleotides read TGTGCCAGCAGTTCCGGGACTAGGGATACCGGGGAGCTGTTTTTT.

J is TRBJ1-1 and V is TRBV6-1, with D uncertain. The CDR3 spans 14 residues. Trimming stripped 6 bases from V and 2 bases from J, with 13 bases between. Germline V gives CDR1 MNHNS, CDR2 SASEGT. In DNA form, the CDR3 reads TGTGCCAGCAGCGACGTAGGGAGAAACACTGAAGCTTTCTTT. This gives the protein CASSDVGRNTEAFF.

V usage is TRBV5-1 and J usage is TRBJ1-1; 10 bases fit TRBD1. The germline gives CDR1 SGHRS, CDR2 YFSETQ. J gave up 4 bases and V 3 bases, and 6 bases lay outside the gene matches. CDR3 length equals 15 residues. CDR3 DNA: TGCGCCAGCAGCTCGACAGGGGGCTGGGGCACTGAAGCTTTCTTT. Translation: CASSSTGGWGTEAFF.

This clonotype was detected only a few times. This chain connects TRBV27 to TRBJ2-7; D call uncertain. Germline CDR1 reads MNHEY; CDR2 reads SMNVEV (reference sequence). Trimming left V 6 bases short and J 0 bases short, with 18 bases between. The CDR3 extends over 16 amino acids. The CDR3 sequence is CASSRVATSSSYEQYF. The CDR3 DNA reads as TGTGCCAGCAGCCGGGTCGCCACCTCGAGCTCCTACGAGCAGTACTTC.

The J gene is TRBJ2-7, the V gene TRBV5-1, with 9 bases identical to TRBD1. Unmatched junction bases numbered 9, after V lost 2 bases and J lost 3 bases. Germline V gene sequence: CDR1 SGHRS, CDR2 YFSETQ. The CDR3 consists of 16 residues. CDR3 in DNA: TGCGCCAGCAGCTTAAGCCGTGGGACAGGGTACTACGAGCAGTACTTC. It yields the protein CASSLSRGTGYYEQYF.